What follows are 13 T cell receptor beta chains derived from one specimen sequenced in a study of T-cell reconstitution after alpha-beta-depleted transplantation in children. Preparing the TCRbeta library involved the use of unique molecular identifiers. A single record per CDR3 protein comes from TCRdb applying MiXCR to the PCR reads. The sample holds about 980,000 distinct CDR3 sequences, under 30% seen once. The source was PBMCs, mostly from graft donor cells, collected 360 days after TCRalphabeta/CD19-depleted stem cell transplant. The origin of the receptors is a boy less than two years old who had a stem cell transplant for SCID, so the T cells may come from the graft donor.

This rearrangement joins TRBV7-2 to TRBJ1-5; D not certain. Between the trimmed V and J ends, which lost 5 bases and 4 bases, there was a span of 9 bases. Germline V lookup: CDR1 SGHTA, CDR2 FQGNSA. This CDR3 contains 13 residues. CDR3: CASSLIVNQPQHF. The CDR3 nucleotides read TGTGCCAGCAGCCTAATTGTGAATCAGCCCCAGCATTTT.

This chain links TRBV10-2 with TRBJ2-1; TRBD2 matches 8 bases. Germline V lookup: CDR1 WSHSY, CDR2 SAAADI. The CDR3 is made up of 15 amino acids. V lost 2 bases and J lost 3; bases outside the gene matches: 3. CDR3 amino acids: CASSERLAGYNEQFF. CDR3 in DNA: TGCGCCAGCAGTGAGCGCCTAGCGGGCTACAATGAGCAGTTCTTC.

This clonotype was observed a handful of times. V usage is TRBV20-1 and J usage is TRBJ2-3, with 10 bases matching TRBD2. The length of the CDR3 is 13 residues. The V gene's germline CDR1 is DFQATT and CDR2 SNEGSKA (reference sequence). The V gene end was trimmed by 3 bases and the J gene end by 11 bases; junction bases not matched to a gene: 8. In DNA, the CDR3 is TGCAGTGCTAGGACTAGCGGGCAACCATTGCAGTATTTT. This encodes CSARTSGQPLQYF.

The chain recombines TRBV6-1 with TRBJ2-3; D not certain. Looked up from germline, CDR1 is MNHNS and CDR2 is SASEGT. Trimming shortened V by 6 bases and J by 8 bases, and 15 bases separated the two germline ends. CDR3 length: 13 amino acids. In nucleotides, the CDR3 is TGTGCCAGCAGCCCCCGGACGCCGCCTACGCAGTATTTT. It is translated as CASSPRTPPTQYF.

This rearrangement joins TRBV4-1 to TRBJ2-7, with D uncertain. Trimming took 3 bases from V and 0 from J, leaving 18 bases between them. There are 17 residues in the CDR3. Per germline, CDR1 MGHRA and CDR2 YSYEKL. CDR3 DNA sequence: TGCGCCAGCAGCCACACGACGGGCTCAAAGAGCTCCTACGAGCAGTACTTC. As protein: CASSHTTGSKSSYEQYF.

This clonotype has only a few counts. The chain links TRBV29-1 to TRBJ1-1; TRBD1 might be the D (6 bases). CDR1 is SQVTM and CDR2 is ANQGSEA in the germline V gene. V lost 4 bases and J 5 bases, leaving 17 bases between the germline ends. This CDR3 comprises 14 residues. The CDR3 nucleotides read TGCAGCGTTGTTCAGGGGTGGAAAAGGACTGAAGCTTTCTTT. This sequence encodes CSVVQGWKRTEAFF.

The chain recombines TRBV20-1 with TRBJ1-6; no definite D call. The CDR3 totals 15 residues. CDR1 and CDR2 (germline): DFQATT, SNEGSKA (reference sequence). The germline V and J ends were trimmed by 2 bases and 0 bases, with 8 bases remaining between them. The CDR3, as DNA: TGCAGTGCTAGAACTGAAAGCTCCTATAATTCACCCCTCCACTTT. Its translation is CSARTESSYNSPLHF.

In its sample, this clonotype was seen many times. The chain has TRBV6-1 and TRBJ2-1; TRBD2 matches at 7 bases. After removal of 5 bases from V and 3 bases from J, the junction contained 4 bases not matched to a gene. CDR1 MNHNS and CDR2 SASEGT come from the germline V gene. The CDR3 loop spans 14 amino acids. The CDR3 sequence is CASSPRTSYNEQFF. For the CDR3, the DNA is TGTGCCAGCAGTCCTAGGACTAGCTACAATGAGCAGTTCTTC.

This rearrangement joins TRBV7-6 to TRBJ2-5; D call uncertain. The CDR3 loop spans 14 amino acids. From germline, CDR1 is SGHVS and CDR2 FNYEAQ. V was shortened by 6 bases and J by 3 bases, with 14 bases between the two germline ends. CDR3 coding DNA: TGTGCCAGCAGTCCCCCGGCGTCAAAAGAGACCCAGTACTTC. Translating it yields CASSPPASKETQYF.

V is TRBV19 and J is TRBJ1-5, with D maybe TRBD1 (5 bases). V shed 6 bases and J shed 0 bases, with 15 bases lying between them. Germline values: CDR1 LNHDA, CDR2 SQIVND (reference sequence). The CDR3 runs to 16 residues. The CDR3 region is CASRPGPRASNQPQHF. CDR3 sequence (DNA): TGTGCCAGTAGGCCTGGACCCAGGGCTAGCAATCAGCCCCAGCATTTT.

This chain joins TRBV4-2 and TRBJ2-6; D is ambiguous. CDR1 is LGHNA, CDR2 YNFKEQ, per germline. This CDR3 has 16 residues. V lost 0 bases to trimming and J lost 4 bases, with 10 bases between them. The CDR3, as DNA: TGTGCCAGCAGCCAAGAAGCCGACTCAGGGGCCAACGTCCTGACTTTC. Protein: CASSQEADSGANVLTF.

This chain joins TRBV29-1 and TRBJ2-3; TRBD1 or TRBD2 may be the D gene (5 bases each). Trimming cost V 7 bases and J 2 bases, with 13 bases left between them. CDR3 length: 13 amino acids. Germline values: CDR1 SQVTM, CDR2 ANQGSEA. CDR3 residues: CSAWDPNTDTQYF. The CDR3 DNA is TGCAGCGCATGGGACCCCAACACAGATACGCAGTATTTT.

This clonotype was counted ten times or more. The chain carries TRBV10-3 and TRBJ2-6; maybe TRBD2 (5 bases). This CDR3 is built from 17 residues. Germline V CDR1 and CDR2: ENHRY, SYGVKD. Trimming shortened V by 6 bases and J by 0 bases, and 15 bases separated the two germline ends. The CDR3 is CAISLGVPISGANVLTF. In nucleotides, the CDR3 is TGTGCCATCAGCCTCGGGGTACCAATCTCTGGGGCCAACGTCCTGACTTTC.